A selection of T cell receptor beta chains follows, all from one sample in a study of PD-L1 blockade in urothelial cancer. Profiling relied on immunoSEQ multiplex PCR, and the TCRdb table lists in-frame clones only, not all of them. The sample contains tens of thousands of clones, around 87% of which appear only once. The specimen was PBMCs, collected around atezolizumab (anti-PD-L1) treatment. The source of these receptors is a man aged 60 to 69 with urothelial cancer. CDR3s include the opening cysteine and the closing phenylalanine or tryptophan. The D gene is left open where the match is weak. Size is stated for part of the rows, as once, few or many counts, or as a class when the clone is expanded.

V: TRBV7-9
size: NA
D: TRBD1
J: TRBJ1-1
CDR3: CASSLARGLGTEAFF
DNA: TGTGCCAGCAGCTTAGCCAGGGGGCTCGGCACTGAAGCTTTCTTT

V: TRBV7-9
size: NA
D: NA
J: TRBJ1-2
CDR3: CASSWAGQGLPGYTF
DNA: TGTGCCAGCAGCTGGGCAGGGCAGGGACTTCCTGGCTACACCTTC

V: TRBV9
size: NA
D: TRBD2
J: TRBJ2-2
CDR3: CASSGGTSPGTGELFF
DNA: TGTGCCAGCAGCGGCGGGACTAGCCCTGGCACCGGGGAGCTGTTTTTT

V: TRBV11-3
size: NA
D: NA
J: TRBJ2-7
CDR3: CASSPALQVYEQYF
DNA: TGTGCCAGCAGCCCTGCGTTACAGGTCTACGAGCAGTACTTC

V: TRBV19
size: NA
D: NA
J: TRBJ2-1
CDR3: CASSPLAGGAYNEQFF
DNA: TGTGCCAGTAGCCCACTAGCAGGGGGAGCCTACAATGAGCAGTTCTTC

V: TRBV6-1
size: NA
D: TRBD2
J: TRBJ2-5
CDR3: CASSEIGGNQETQYF
DNA: TGTGCCAGCAGTGAGATCGGGGGGAACCAAGAGACCCAGTACTTC

V: TRBV6-1
size: NA
D: TRBD1
J: TRBJ1-5
CDR3: CASKGADRSNQPQHF
DNA: TGTGCCAGCAAGGGGGCAGACAGAAGCAATCAGCCCCAGCATTTT

V: TRBV29-1
size: NA
D: TRBD2
J: TRBJ2-3
CDR3: CSVEGGLVGDTQYF
DNA: TGCAGCGTTGAGGGGGGACTAGTAGGCGATACGCAGTATTTT

V: TRBV9
size: NA
D: NA
J: TRBJ2-3
CDR3: CASSPRGDTQYF
DNA: TGTGCCAGCAGCCCCCGAGGGGATACGCAGTATTTT

V: TRBV28
size: NA
D: NA
J: TRBJ2-5
CDR3: CASSPGGSGTQYF
DNA: TGTGCCAGCAGTCCCGGCGGGTCTGGGACCCAGTACTTC

V: TRBV9
size: NA
D: NA
J: TRBJ2-1
CDR3: CASSVGGAFGNEQFF
DNA: TGTGCCAGCAGCGTAGGGGGAGCCTTCGGCAATGAGCAGTTCTTC

V: TRBV6-5
size: NA
D: TRBD1
J: TRBJ1-5
CDR3: CASRLTGGNQPQHF
DNA: TGTGCCAGCAGACTTACAGGGGGCAATCAGCCCCAGCATTTT

V: TRBV2
size: once
D: TRBD1
J: TRBJ2-3
CDR3: CASSPDRADTQYF
DNA: TGTGCCAGCAGTCCCGACAGGGCAGATACGCAGTATTTT

V: TRBV6-1
size: NA
D: NA
J: TRBJ1-1
CDR3: CASSVVDSNTEAFF
DNA: TGTGCCAGCAGTGTAGTTGACAGTAACACTGAAGCTTTCTTT

V: TRBV5-6
size: NA
D: NA
J: TRBJ1-2
CDR3: CASSSITTGVNYGYTF
DNA: TGTGCCAGCAGCTCCATTACGACAGGAGTTAACTATGGCTACACCTTC

V: TRBV2
size: once
D: TRBD2
J: TRBJ2-7
CDR3: CAAQRGANRYEQYF
DNA: TGTGCCGCCCAGCGGGGGGCAAATAGGTACGAGCAGTACTTC

V: TRBV5-4
size: NA
D: NA
J: TRBJ1-1
CDR3: CASSLWAFSEAFF
DNA: TGTGCCAGCAGCTTGTGGGCCTTCTCTGAAGCTTTCTTT

V: TRBV27
size: NA
D: TRBD1
J: TRBJ2-7
CDR3: CASSPTRGTGGTYEQYF
DNA: TGTGCCAGCAGTCCAACCCGAGGGACAGGGGGGACCTACGAGCAGTACTTC

V: TRBV19
size: NA
D: NA
J: TRBJ2-5
CDR3: CASSSRDTGGETQYF
DNA: TGTGCCAGTAGTAGCCGGGACACGGGGGGTGAGACCCAGTACTTC

V: TRBV7-9
size: once
D: NA
J: TRBJ2-1
CDR3: CASSLEGSYNEQFF
DNA: TGTGCCAGCAGCTTAGAAGGGAGCTACAATGAGCAGTTCTTC

V: TRBV19
size: NA
D: TRBD1
J: TRBJ2-2
CDR3: CASKRGTGNTGELFF
DNA: TGTGCCAGTAAAAGGGGGACAGGGAACACCGGGGAGCTGTTTTTT

V: TRBV30
size: NA
D: TRBD1
J: TRBJ2-7
CDR3: CAWSGQGNHEQYF
DNA: TGTGCCTGGAGTGGACAGGGGAATCACGAGCAGTACTTC

V: TRBV30
size: NA
D: TRBD2
J: TRBJ2-1
CDR3: CAWHTRGGSYNEQFF
DNA: TGTGCCTGGCACACTCGGGGGGGCTCCTACAATGAGCAGTTCTTC

V: TRBV4-2
size: NA
D: NA
J: TRBJ1-4
CDR3: CASSQDYGGEKLFF
DNA: TGTGCCAGCAGCCAAGATTATGGAGGGGAAAAACTGTTTTTT

V: TRBV5-1
size: NA
D: TRBD2
J: TRBJ2-2
CDR3: CASSLASGGGELFF
DNA: TGCGCCAGCAGCTTGGCCAGCGGGGGCGGGGAGCTGTTTTTT

V: TRBV21-1
size: NA
D: NA
J: TRBJ2-7
CDR3: CASSKGGPSGGGHEQYF
DNA: TGTGCCAGCAGCAAAGGGGGCCCTAGCGGGGGGGGCCACGAGCAGTACTTC

V: TRBV2
size: NA
D: NA
J: TRBJ1-2
CDR3: CASSGPSEGGYGYTF
DNA: TGTGCCAGCAGTGGCCCCTCGGAGGGAGGCTATGGCTACACCTTC

V: TRBV5-1
size: once
D: TRBD1
J: TRBJ2-6
CDR3: CASSLWTGGSGANVLTF
DNA: TGCGCCAGCAGCTTGTGGACAGGGGGCTCTGGGGCCAACGTCCTGACTTTC

V: TRBV9
size: NA
D: TRBD2
J: TRBJ2-3
CDR3: CASSGSGGSTDTQYF
DNA: TGTGCCAGCAGCGGTAGCGGGGGCAGCACAGATACGCAGTATTTT

V: TRBV7-2
size: NA
D: NA
J: TRBJ2-3
CDR3: CASSPKRTTDTQYF
DNA: TGTGCCAGCAGCCCAAAGCGGACCACAGATACGCAGTATTTT

V: TRBV6-5
size: NA
D: TRBD1
J: TRBJ1-2
CDR3: CASSYSSGTADYGYTF
DNA: TGTGCCAGCAGTTACTCCTCGGGGACAGCCGACTATGGCTACACCTTC

V: TRBV9
size: NA
D: NA
J: TRBJ2-3
CDR3: CASSTSQSTDTQYF
DNA: TGTGCCAGCAGCACAAGTCAAAGCACAGATACGCAGTATTTT

V: TRBV30
size: NA
D: NA
J: TRBJ2-7
CDR3: CAWSNGAPYEQYF
DNA: TGTGCCTGGAGTAACGGTGCCCCCTACGAGCAGTACTTC

V: TRBV6-5
size: few
D: TRBD1
J: TRBJ1-5
CDR3: CASSRQGVGNQPQHF
DNA: TGTGCCAGCAGTCGACAGGGGGTTGGCAATCAGCCCCAGCATTTT

V: TRBV6-4
size: NA
D: NA
J: TRBJ1-5
CDR3: CASSPEGGVRVYSNQPQHF
DNA: TGTGCCAGCAGCCCTGAGGGGGGGGTCCGGGTCTATAGCAATCAGCCCCAGCATTTT

V: TRBV7-6
size: NA
D: TRBD1
J: TRBJ2-1
CDR3: CASVPTTGSGNEQFF
DNA: TGTGCCAGTGTTCCAACGACAGGGTCGGGAAATGAGCAGTTCTTC

V: TRBV7-3
size: NA
D: NA
J: TRBJ1-5
CDR3: CASSLTQGGQPQHF
DNA: TGTGCCAGCAGCTTAACTCAGGGTGGTCAGCCCCAGCATTTT

V: TRBV7-7
size: few
D: TRBD1
J: TRBJ2-1
CDR3: CASSLGTGLVNEQFF
DNA: TGTGCTAGCAGCTTAGGGACAGGTCTAGTCAATGAGCAGTTCTTC

V: TRBV11-3
size: once
D: TRBD2
J: TRBJ2-2
CDR3: CASSAGGGSGELFF
DNA: TGTGCCAGCAGCGCGGGGGGAGGATCCGGGGAGCTGTTTTTT

V: TRBV5-6
size: NA
D: TRBD1
J: TRBJ2-7
CDR3: CASSRFGTGERPYF
DNA: TGTGCCAGCAGCAGATTCGGGACAGGGGAGCGCCCGTACTTC

V: TRBV20-1
size: NA
D: NA
J: TRBJ2-7
CDR3: CSARDIYEQYF
DNA: TGCAGTGCTAGAGATATCTACGAGCAGTACTTC

V: TRBV30
size: NA
D: TRBD2
J: TRBJ2-2
CDR3: CAWGTKTTGELFF
DNA: TGTGCCTGGGGGACTAAAACCACCGGGGAGCTGTTTTTT

V: TRBV9
size: NA
D: NA
J: TRBJ2-2
CDR3: CASSVTGAVNTGELFF
DNA: TGTGCCAGCAGCGTGACGGGAGCGGTGAACACCGGGGAGCTGTTTTTT

V: TRBV7-9
size: NA
D: NA
J: TRBJ1-4
CDR3: CASSFSSNEKLFF
DNA: TGTGCCAGCAGCTTTTCTTCGAATGAAAAACTGTTTTTT

V: TRBV5-4
size: NA
D: NA
J: TRBJ1-4
CDR3: CASSPYRGSNEKLFF
DNA: TGTGCCAGCAGCCCCTACCGGGGATCTAATGAAAAACTGTTTTTT

V: TRBV9
size: NA
D: NA
J: TRBJ2-1
CDR3: CASSVDSQVEYNEQFF
DNA: TGTGCCAGCAGCGTAGACTCGCAGGTCGAATACAATGAGCAGTTCTTC

V: TRBV19
size: NA
D: TRBD2
J: TRBJ2-1
CDR3: CASSIAAGGPSNEQFF
DNA: TGTGCCAGTAGTATAGCTGCGGGGGGGCCGTCCAATGAGCAGTTCTTC

V: TRBV5-6
size: NA
D: NA
J: TRBJ2-3
CDR3: CASTDGVFADTQYF
DNA: TGTGCCAGCACTGACGGGGTGTTTGCAGATACGCAGTATTTT

V: TRBV23-1
size: NA
D: NA
J: TRBJ1-5
CDR3: CASSQSIQPQHF
DNA: TGCGCCAGCAGTCAATCTATTCAGCCCCAGCATTTT

V: TRBV6-1
size: once
D: NA
J: TRBJ2-1
CDR3: CASSEMRQSYNEQFF
DNA: TGTGCCAGCAGTGAGATGCGCCAATCCTACAATGAGCAGTTCTTC

V: TRBV6-5
size: NA
D: NA
J: TRBJ1-4
CDR3: CASRADRATNEKLFF
DNA: TGTGCCAGCAGGGCAGACCGGGCAACTAATGAAAAACTGTTTTTT

V: TRBV27
size: NA
D: TRBD1
J: TRBJ1-4
CDR3: CASSFGTVGREKLFF
DNA: TGTGCCAGCAGTTTCGGGACAGTTGGTCGCGAAAAACTGTTTTTT

V: TRBV6-1
size: NA
D: NA
J: TRBJ2-7
CDR3: CASSESRGTLYEQYF
DNA: TGTGCCAGCAGTGAATCGAGGGGGACCCTTTACGAGCAGTACTTC

V: TRBV4-1
size: NA
D: TRBD1
J: TRBJ2-5
CDR3: CASSQHPPGQGAEQGTQYF
DNA: TGCGCCAGCAGCCAGCACCCACCGGGACAGGGGGCCGAACAAGGGACCCAGTACTTC

V: TRBV7-9
size: NA
D: NA
J: TRBJ1-2
CDR3: CASGRAGYGYTF
DNA: TGTGCCAGCGGAAGGGCGGGATATGGCTACACCTTC

V: TRBV7-2
size: NA
D: TRBD2
J: TRBJ2-5
CDR3: CASSTRSGGQETQYF
DNA: TGTGCCAGCAGTACACGCAGCGGGGGACAAGAGACCCAGTACTTC

V: TRBV2
size: NA
D: NA
J: TRBJ2-5
CDR3: CASAAWTAQETQYF
DNA: TGTGCCAGCGCCGCGTGGACAGCCCAAGAGACCCAGTACTTC

V: TRBV30
size: NA
D: NA
J: TRBJ2-2
CDR3: CAWSVGGSGELFF
DNA: TGTGCCTGGAGTGTTGGCGGATCCGGGGAGCTGTTTTTT